What follows describes a single T cell receptor (beta chain). Antigen unknown. The data were obtained in a study of T cells expressing NK-cell markers. About the research overall: It was sorted CD3+CD56-NKG2C+, CD3+CD56+NKG2C- and CD3+CD56+NKG2C+ T cells that provided the TCR beta repertoires. Study-wide results and caveats: One observes that, in a few donors, these clonotypes were also the leading ones within the CD3+CD56-NKG2C+ fraction.

Germline V gives CDR1 LGHNA, CDR2 YSLEER. This CDR3 spans 18 amino acids. Production of TCR beta cDNA relied on 5'RACE template switching with UMIs. TCRdb re-called the 5' RACE reads, yielding one record per CDR3 amino acid sequence without DNA. This listing includes 350,000 to 500,000 distinct CDR3 sequences. The TCR was taken from a woman aged 18 to 75 in good health. Input material: blood T cells: a sorted CD56 or NKG2C T cell subset, CD4+ or CD8+ T cells, or bulk PBMC T cells (not recorded which). V gene TRBV4-3 combines with J gene TRBJ2-3. CDR3 region: CASSQVPSDWGATDTQYF.